This entry lists 5 T cell receptor beta chains sequenced from one sample in a study of blood T cell repertoires in COVID-19. Data came from immunoSEQ multiplex PCR; TCRdb stores just in-frame clones and leaves some out. The top ten hold approximately 2.6% of the sample, which has roughly 250,000 clones, more than 90% seen once. Material: peripheral blood. The origin of the receptors is a person aged 18 to 30 with COVID-19, enrolled during active disease.

This clone is a singleton in its sample. The rearrangement links TRBV25-1 to TRBJ2-7; 12 bases agree with TRBD2. This CDR3 is built from 17 residues. The germline CDR1 and CDR2 sequences are MGHDK and SYGVNS. J gave up 1 base and V 4 bases, and 8 bases lay outside the gene matches. The CDR3 DNA sequence: TGTGCCAGCAGTGCCGGGACTAGCGGGTTATTATCCTACGAGCAGTACTTC. Protein sequence: CASSAGTSGLLSYEQYF.

The CDR3 loop is CASSLGLEGGSYEQYF. The CDR3 DNA sequence: TGTGCCAGCAGTCTAGGACTCGAAGGGGGATCCTACGAGCAGTACTTC. The chain employs TRBV2 and TRBJ2-7; TRBD1 is a possible D gene (6 bases). Germline V gene sequence: CDR1 SNHLY, CDR2 FYNNEI. V shed 5 bases and J shed 1 base, with 18 bases lying between them. The CDR3 covers 16 residues.

V and J are TRBV12-5 and TRBJ2-1, with a tentative D call TRBD2 (6 bases). Germline V CDR1 and CDR2: LGHNT, FRNRAP. V lost 3 bases and J lost 8, with 11 bases in between. This CDR3 region has 13 residues. Written as DNA, the CDR3 is TGTGCTAGTGGTTTAGGAGGGCTGGATGAGCAGTTCTTC. This sequence encodes CASGLGGLDEQFF.

The chain is built from TRBV24-1 and TRBJ2-1; 8 bases map to TRBD1. The CDR3 extends over 16 amino acids. Germline loops: CDR1 KGHDR, CDR2 SFDVKD. Trimming removed 10 bases from V and 4 bases from J; junction bases left unmatched: 14. CDR3: CATTFFTGQVYNEQFF. The CDR3 coding sequence is TGTGCCACTACATTTTTCACGGGACAGGTTTACAATGAGCAGTTCTTC.

V and J are TRBV21-1 and TRBJ1-6; the D call in the table, TRBD1, was not verified against the DNA. TRBV21-1 is reported as a pseudogene. The CDR3 runs to 16 residues. The CDR3 DNA is TGTGCCAGCAGCACAGAGACAGGACCTGCGGTATCACCCCTCCACTTT. It yields the protein CASSTETGPAVSPLHF.